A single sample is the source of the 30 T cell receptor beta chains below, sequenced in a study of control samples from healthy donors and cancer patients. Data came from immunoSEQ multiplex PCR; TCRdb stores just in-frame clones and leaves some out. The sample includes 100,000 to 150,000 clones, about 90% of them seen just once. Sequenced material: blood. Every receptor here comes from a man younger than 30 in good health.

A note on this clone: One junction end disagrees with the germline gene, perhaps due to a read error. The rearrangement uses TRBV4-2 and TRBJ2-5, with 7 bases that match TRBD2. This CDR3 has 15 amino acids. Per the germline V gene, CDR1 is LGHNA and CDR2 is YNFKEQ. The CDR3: CASSQATSRQGTQYF. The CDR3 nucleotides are TGTGCCAGCAGCCAAGCGACTAGCAGACAAGGGACCCAGTACTTC.

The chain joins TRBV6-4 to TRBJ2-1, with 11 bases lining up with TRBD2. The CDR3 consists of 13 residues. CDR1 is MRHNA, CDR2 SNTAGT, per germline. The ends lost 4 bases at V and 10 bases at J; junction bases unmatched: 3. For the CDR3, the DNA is TGTGCCAGCAGTGGGCTAGCGGGAGGCGAGCAGTTCTTC. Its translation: CASSGLAGGEQFF.

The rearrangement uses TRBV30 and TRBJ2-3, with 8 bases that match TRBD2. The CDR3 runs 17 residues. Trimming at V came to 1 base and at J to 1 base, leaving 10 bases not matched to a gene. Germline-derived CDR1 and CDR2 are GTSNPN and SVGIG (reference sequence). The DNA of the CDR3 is TGTGCCTGGAGTGCGTTCCTAGCGGGTCATGGCACAGATACGCAGTATTTT. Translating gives CAWSAFLAGHGTDTQYF. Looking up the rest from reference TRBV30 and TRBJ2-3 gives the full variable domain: SQTIHQWPATLVQPVGSPLSLECTVEGTSNPNLYWYRQAAGRGLQLLFYSVGIGQISSEVPQNLSASRPQDRQFILSSKKLLLSDSGFYLCAWSAFLAGHGTDTQYFGPGTRLTVL.

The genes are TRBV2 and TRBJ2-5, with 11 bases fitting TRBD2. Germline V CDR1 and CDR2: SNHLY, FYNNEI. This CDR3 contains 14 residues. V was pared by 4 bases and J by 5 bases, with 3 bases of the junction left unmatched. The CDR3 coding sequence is TGTGCCAGCAGTGTAGCTAGCGGGAGGGAGACCCAGTACTTC. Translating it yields CASSVASGRETQYF. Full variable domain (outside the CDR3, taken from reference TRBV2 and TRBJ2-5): EPEVTQTPSHQVTQMGQEVILRCVPISNHLYFYWYRQILGQKVEFLVSFYNNEISEKSEIFDDQFSVERPDGSNFTLKIRSTKLEDSAMYFCASSVASGRETQYFGPGTRLLVL.

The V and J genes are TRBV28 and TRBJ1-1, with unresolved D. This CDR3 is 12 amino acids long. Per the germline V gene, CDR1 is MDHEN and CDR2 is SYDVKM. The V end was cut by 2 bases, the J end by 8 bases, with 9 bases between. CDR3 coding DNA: TGTGCCAGCAGTTTACTGGGGTCCGAAGCTTTCTTT. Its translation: CASSLLGSEAFF. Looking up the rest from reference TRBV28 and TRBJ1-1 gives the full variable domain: DVKVTQSSRYLVKRTGEKVFLECVQDMDHENMFWYRQDPGLGLRLIYFSYDVKMKEKGDIPEGYSVSREKKERFSLILESASTNQTSMYLCASSLLGSEAFFGQGTRLTVV.

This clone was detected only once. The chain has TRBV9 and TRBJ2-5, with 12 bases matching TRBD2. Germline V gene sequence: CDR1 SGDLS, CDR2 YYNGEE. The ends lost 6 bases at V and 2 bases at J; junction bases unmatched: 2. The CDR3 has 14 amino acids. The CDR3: CASKLAGGQETQYF. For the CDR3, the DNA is TGTGCCAGCAAACTAGCGGGAGGACAAGAGACCCAGTACTTC.

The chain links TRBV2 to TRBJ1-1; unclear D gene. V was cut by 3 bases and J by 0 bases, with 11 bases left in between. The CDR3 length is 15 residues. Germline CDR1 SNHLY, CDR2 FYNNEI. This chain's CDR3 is CASSDAAAMNTEAFF. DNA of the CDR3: TGTGCCAGCAGTGATGCGGCAGCCATGAACACTGAAGCTTTCTTT.

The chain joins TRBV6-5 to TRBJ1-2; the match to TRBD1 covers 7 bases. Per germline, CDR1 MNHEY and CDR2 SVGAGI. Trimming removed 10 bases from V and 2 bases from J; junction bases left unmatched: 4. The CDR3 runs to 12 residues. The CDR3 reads CAIRQGNYGYTF. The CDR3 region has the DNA TGTGCCATTCGACAGGGAAACTATGGCTACACCTTC.

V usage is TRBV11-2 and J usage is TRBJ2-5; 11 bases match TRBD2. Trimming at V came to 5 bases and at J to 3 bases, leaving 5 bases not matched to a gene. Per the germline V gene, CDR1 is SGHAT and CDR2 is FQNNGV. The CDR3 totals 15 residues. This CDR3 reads CASSRGLAGKETQYF. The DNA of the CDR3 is TGTGCCAGCAGCCGCGGACTAGCGGGTAAAGAGACCCAGTACTTC.

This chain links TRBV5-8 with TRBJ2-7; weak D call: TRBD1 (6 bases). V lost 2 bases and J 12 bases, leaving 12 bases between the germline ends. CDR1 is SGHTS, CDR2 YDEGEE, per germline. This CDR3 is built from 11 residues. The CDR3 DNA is TGTGCCAGCAGCTTCGGTGGCAGGGGGTACTTC. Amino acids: CASSFGGRGYF.

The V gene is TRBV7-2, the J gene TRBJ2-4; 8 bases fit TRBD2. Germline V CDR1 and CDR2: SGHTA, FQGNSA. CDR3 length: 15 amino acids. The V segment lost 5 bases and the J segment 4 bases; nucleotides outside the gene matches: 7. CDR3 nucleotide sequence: TGTGCCAGCAGCACCTGGACTAGCACGAAAAACATTCAGTACTTC. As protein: CASSTWTSTKNIQYF.

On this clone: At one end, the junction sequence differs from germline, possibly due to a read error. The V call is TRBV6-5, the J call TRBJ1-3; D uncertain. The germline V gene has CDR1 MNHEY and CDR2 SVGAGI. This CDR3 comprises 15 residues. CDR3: CASSNSRVSGNTIYF. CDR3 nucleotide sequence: TGTGCCAGCAGTAACTCACGGGTTTCCGGAAACACCATATATTTT.

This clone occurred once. The CDR3 DNA is TGTGCCAGCAGCCAGGACAGGGGGGTCGCCGAGCAGTTCTTC. Its protein product is CASSQDRGVAEQFF. The gene calls are TRBV11-2 and TRBJ2-1; 10 positions agree with TRBD1. In germline, CDR1 is SGHAT, CDR2 FQNNGV. Trimming at V came to 5 bases and at J to 10 bases, leaving 8 bases not matched to a gene. The CDR3 is 14 amino acids. The full variable domain, its missing parts supplied by reference TRBV11-2 and TRBJ2-1, is EAGVAQSPRYKIIEKRQSVAFWCNPISGHATLYWYQQILGQGPKLLIQFQNNGVVDDSQLPKDRFSAERLKGVDSTLKIQPAKLEDSAVYLCASSQDRGVAEQFFGPGTRLTVL.

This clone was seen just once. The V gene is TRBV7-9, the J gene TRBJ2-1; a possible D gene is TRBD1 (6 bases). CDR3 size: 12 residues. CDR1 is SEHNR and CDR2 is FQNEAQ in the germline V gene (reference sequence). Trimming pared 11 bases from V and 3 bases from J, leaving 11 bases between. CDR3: CADMTGYNEQFF. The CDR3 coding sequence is TGTGCCGACATGACAGGCTACAATGAGCAGTTCTTC.

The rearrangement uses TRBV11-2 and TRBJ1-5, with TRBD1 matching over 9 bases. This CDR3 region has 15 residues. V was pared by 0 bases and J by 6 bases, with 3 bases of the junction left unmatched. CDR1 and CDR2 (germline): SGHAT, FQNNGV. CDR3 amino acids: CASSLETGGFQPQHF. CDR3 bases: TGTGCCAGCAGCTTAGAAACAGGGGGCTTTCAGCCCCAGCATTTT.

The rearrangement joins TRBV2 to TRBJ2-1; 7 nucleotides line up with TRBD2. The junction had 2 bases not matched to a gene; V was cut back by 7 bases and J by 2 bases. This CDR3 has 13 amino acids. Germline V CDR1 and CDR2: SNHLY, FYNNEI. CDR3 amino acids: CASTSGPYNEQFF. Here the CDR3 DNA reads TGTGCCAGCACTAGCGGACCCTACAATGAGCAGTTCTTC.

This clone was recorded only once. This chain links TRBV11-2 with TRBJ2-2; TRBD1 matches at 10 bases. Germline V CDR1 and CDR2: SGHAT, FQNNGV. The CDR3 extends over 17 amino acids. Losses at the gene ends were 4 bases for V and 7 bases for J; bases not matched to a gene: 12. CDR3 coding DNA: TGTGCCAGCAGCTCCCCCCGGGACAGGGGTCCGGACGGGGAGCTGTTTTTT. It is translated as CASSSPRDRGPDGELFF. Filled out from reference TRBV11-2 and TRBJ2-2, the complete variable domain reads EAGVAQSPRYKIIEKRQSVAFWCNPISGHATLYWYQQILGQGPKLLIQFQNNGVVDDSQLPKDRFSAERLKGVDSTLKIQPAKLEDSAVYLCASSSPRDRGPDGELFFGEGSRLTVL.

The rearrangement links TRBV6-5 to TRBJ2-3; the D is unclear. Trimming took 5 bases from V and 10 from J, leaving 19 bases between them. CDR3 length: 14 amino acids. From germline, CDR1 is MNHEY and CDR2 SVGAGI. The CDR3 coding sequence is TGTGCCAGCAGTATGAGTTGGGGTAATCTGGCGCAGTATTTT. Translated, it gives CASSMSWGNLAQYF.

The CDR3 DNA is TGTGCCAGCAGCTTGGGGGTTCGGGGGATTAGCACAGATACGCAGTATTTT. The encoded protein is CASSLGVRGISTDTQYF. The J gene is TRBJ2-3, the V gene TRBV5-6; D is possibly TRBD2 (6 bases). The CDR3 length is 17 residues. Germline V gene lookup returns CDR1 SGHDT and CDR2 YYEEEE. V gave up 0 bases and J gave up 0 bases, with 14 bases separating them.

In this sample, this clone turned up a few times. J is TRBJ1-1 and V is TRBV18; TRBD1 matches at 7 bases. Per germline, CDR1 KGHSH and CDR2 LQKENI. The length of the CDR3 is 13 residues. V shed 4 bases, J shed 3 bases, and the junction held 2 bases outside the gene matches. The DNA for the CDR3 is TGTGCCAGCTCACGCGACAGGGACACTGAAGCTTTCTTT. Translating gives CASSRDRDTEAFF.

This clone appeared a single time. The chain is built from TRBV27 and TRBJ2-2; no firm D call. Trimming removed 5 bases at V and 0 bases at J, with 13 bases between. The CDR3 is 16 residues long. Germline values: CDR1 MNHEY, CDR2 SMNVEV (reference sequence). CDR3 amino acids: CASSPWTSANTGELFF. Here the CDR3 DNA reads TGTGCCAGCAGTCCGTGGACGTCCGCGAACACCGGGGAGCTGTTTTTT.

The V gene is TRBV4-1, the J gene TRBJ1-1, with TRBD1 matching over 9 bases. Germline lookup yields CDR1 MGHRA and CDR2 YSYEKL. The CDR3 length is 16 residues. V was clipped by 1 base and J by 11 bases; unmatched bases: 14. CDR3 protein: CASSQALDRGYRAAFF. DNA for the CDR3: TGCGCCAGCAGCCAAGCCCTAGACAGGGGGTACCGAGCGGCTTTCTTT.

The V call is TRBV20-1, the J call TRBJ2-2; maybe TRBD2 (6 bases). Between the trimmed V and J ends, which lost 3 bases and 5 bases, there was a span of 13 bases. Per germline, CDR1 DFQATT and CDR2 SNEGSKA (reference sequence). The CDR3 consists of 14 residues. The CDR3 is CSASPLAHTGELFF. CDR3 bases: TGCAGTGCTAGTCCACTAGCCCATACCGGGGAGCTGTTTTTT.

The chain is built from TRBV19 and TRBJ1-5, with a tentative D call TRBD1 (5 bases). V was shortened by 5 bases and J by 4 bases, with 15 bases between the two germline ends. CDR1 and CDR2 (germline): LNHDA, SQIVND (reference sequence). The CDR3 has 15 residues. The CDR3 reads CASSFGTEDNQPQHF. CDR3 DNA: TGTGCCAGTAGTTTCGGGACGGAGGATAATCAGCCCCAGCATTTT.

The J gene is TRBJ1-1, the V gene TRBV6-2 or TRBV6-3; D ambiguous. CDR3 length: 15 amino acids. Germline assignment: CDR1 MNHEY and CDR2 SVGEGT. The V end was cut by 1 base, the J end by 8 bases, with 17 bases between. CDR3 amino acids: CASSYWLDSGQEAFF. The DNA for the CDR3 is TGTGCCAGCAGTTACTGGTTAGATTCCGGGCAGGAAGCTTTCTTT.

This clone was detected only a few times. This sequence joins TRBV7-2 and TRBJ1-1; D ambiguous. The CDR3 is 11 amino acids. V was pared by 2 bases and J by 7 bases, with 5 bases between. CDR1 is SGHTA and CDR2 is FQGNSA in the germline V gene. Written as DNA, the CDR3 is TGTGCCAGCAGCTTAAGGGATGAAGCTTTCTTT. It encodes CASSLRDEAFF.

The DNA for the CDR3 is TGTGCCAGCAGGCGATTCCCGGGACTAGCGGGAGTTCTCCCCGGTGAGCAGTTCTTC. Amino acid sequence: CASRRFPGLAGVLPGEQFF. V and J are TRBV28 and TRBJ2-1; 14 bases are a match to TRBD2. This CDR3 comprises 19 residues. V lost 6 bases to trimming and J lost 9 bases; unmatched junction nucleotides: 19. The germline CDR1 and CDR2 sequences are MDHEN and SYDVKM.

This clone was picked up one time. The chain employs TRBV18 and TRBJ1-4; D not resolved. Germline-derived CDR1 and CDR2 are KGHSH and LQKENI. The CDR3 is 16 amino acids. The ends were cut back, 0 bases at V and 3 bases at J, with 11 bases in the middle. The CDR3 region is CASSPPRREPNEKLFF. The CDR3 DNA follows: TGTGCCAGCTCACCACCAAGGAGGGAACCTAATGAAAAACTGTTTTTT.

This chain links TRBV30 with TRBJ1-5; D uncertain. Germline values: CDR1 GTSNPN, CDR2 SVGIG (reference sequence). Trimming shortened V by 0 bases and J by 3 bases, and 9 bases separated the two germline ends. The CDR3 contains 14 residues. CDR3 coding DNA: TGTGCCTGGAGTGTAACCGGGAACAATCAGCCCCAGCATTTT. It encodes CAWSVTGNNQPQHF.

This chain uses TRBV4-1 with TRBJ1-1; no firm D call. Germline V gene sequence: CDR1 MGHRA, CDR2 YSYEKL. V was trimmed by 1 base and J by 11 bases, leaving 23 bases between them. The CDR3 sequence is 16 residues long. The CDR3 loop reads CASSQGLTDGELEAFF. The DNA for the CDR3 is TGCGCCAGCAGCCAAGGGTTGACCGATGGGGAGTTAGAGGCTTTCTTT.